This entry features one T cell receptor (beta chain) sequence. Its antigen specificity is not known. Base quality data are lacking; no much larger clone is found one base away. This record belongs to a study of cytomegalovirus exposure and HLA in healthy donors (dated by TCRdb to the late 2010s). Notes on the research overall: According to a later analysis, the 120 or so validation repertoires were produced on the same platform as the 600 to 850 repertoires of the first cohort. The study aimed to test whether signatures of past pathogen exposure could be identified by cataloging public T cell receptors. Along with the roughly 670-subject first cohort, a separate validation cohort of over a hundred different subjects was used. To predict cytomegalovirus infection status, the study combined high-throughput TCR immunosequencing, statistical association of individual TCRs with disease status, and machine learning. Overall study outcomes, separate from this receptor: The study gave a list of under 200 TCR beta chains associated with cytomegalovirus. The authors suggested that the approach could potentially be generalized to other disease states and immunological phenotypes. Most TCR sequences were observed very rarely across donors, whereas some public TCRs were present in many individuals. Subsequent analysis determined that TCRs grouped into clusters in the first cohort also showed a tendency toward co-occurrence across the roughly 110 validation repertoires, and 85% to 95% of cluster scores exceeded 0. A later analysis had no HLA typing for the validation cohort, so co-occurrence there was scored across all 110 or so repertoires. Cytomegalovirus status was reported to be diagnosed by the classifier with high specificity and sensitivity in both the original and validation cohorts. In vitro tests confirmed that a few of the cytomegalovirus-associated TCR beta chains recognize cytomegalovirus antigens.

The CDR3 covers 17 residues, taking in both the cysteine and the phenylalanine. Just the 51-base CDR3 DNA is kept, in frame starting at base 1. V is trimmed back by 4 bases and J by 7 bases, and the junction contains 11 bases that no gene match accounts for. The germline V gene supplies CDR1 MGHRA and CDR2 YSYEKL. Separate from the approximately 700-subject first cohort, the validation cohort of 90 to 150 subjects was the group to which the donors belonged. Library construction relied on the immunoSEQ multiplex PCR assay. In the original analysis: A statistical classification framework was developed to diagnose cytomegalovirus status using the catalog of TCR beta chain sequences. Entries here come from immuneACCESS through TCRdb and include only in-frame sequences with V and J called. Some clones fail to appear in such tables; in the studies checked, an unresolved V gene covers under half of the shortfall, and the cause of the remainder is unknown. V and J calls and clone size are as listed in that table; D and trimming were resolved from the DNA. This sample is represented by some 140,000 clones; about 86% of them were singletons. The ten largest clones add up to roughly 1.9% of the sample.

The sample taken for sequencing was PBMCs. The sequence is built from TRBV4-1 and TRBJ2-2; TRBD2 matches 11 bases in the middle. The sequence was collected from a human donor in good health. The DNA is as follows: TGCGCCAGCAGCCCAATCCCGGGACTAGCGGTCGGCGGGGAGCTGTTTTTT. The translation is CASSPIPGLAVGGELFF.